This T cell receptor beta chain was identified during a study of blood T cell repertoires in COVID-19. Whole-study context: Samples taken during acute and convalescent COVID-19 were collected in the United States, Italy and Spain. PBMCs, B-cell-depleted T cells, or T cells were the source of the cDNA or gDNA that made up the material.

Trimming shortened V by 5 bases and J by 0 bases, and 8 bases separated the two germline ends. Germline-derived CDR1 and CDR2 are SEHNR and FQNEAQ (reference sequence). This CDR3 contains 13 residues. Source study methods: Reference gene primers were amplified, and this amplification served to estimate nucleated cell counts. Sequencing was performed with immunoSEQ multiplex PCR; in TCRdb, only in-frame clones are kept and a portion is missing. V and J calls plus clone size are reproduced from that table; the DNA served to infer D and trimming. The sample consists of fewer than 200,000 clones, around 87% of them appearing once.

The chain couples TRBV7-9 to TRBJ2-7; D is uncertain. The origin of this receptor is a middle-aged man with active or convalescent COVID-19. Sequenced material: peripheral blood. The CDR3 DNA follows: TGTGCCAGCAGCCCCCACTCCTCCTACGAGCAGTACTTC. Its translation: CASSPHSSYEQYF.